Listed below are T cell receptor beta chains from one sample, sequenced in a study of OX40 agonist ivuxolimab in advanced cancers. The method was immunoSEQ multiplex PCR; TCRdb's version includes in-frame clones alone and lacks a portion of them. This repertoire shows about 89,000 clones, approximately 91% found once; its top ten account for 0.71%. The sample consisted of CD4+ or CD8+ T cells sorted from blood, taken in a trial of the OX40 agonist ivuxolimab. The receptors were gathered from an adult with an advanced solid tumor such as melanoma, head and neck, liver or kidney cancer. CDR3s include the opening cysteine and the closing phenylalanine or tryptophan. A D gene is named only where the DNA matches it firmly. For some rows the clone size is stated as once, few or many, or as a class when expanded; others skip it.

CDR3nt: TGTGCCAGCAGCTCTTCCGGGACAGAGAGCTCCTACGAGCAGTACTTC
CDR3aa: CASSSSGTESSYEQYF
v_gene: TRBV7-9
abundance: once
j_gene: TRBJ2-7
d_gene: TRBD1

CDR3nt: TGTGCCAGCAGCGTAAGTGGCGACGCAACTAATGAAAAACTGTTTTTT
CDR3aa: CASSVSGDATNEKLFF
v_gene: TRBV9
abundance: NA
j_gene: TRBJ1-4
d_gene: NA

CDR3nt: TGTGCCAGCAGCGATAGCGGCACCGGGGAGCTGTTTTTT
CDR3aa: CASSDSGTGELFF
v_gene: TRBV7-7
abundance: NA
j_gene: TRBJ2-2
d_gene: NA

CDR3nt: TGTGCCAGCTCGGACGGATGGACTGAAGCTTTCTTT
CDR3aa: CASSDGWTEAFF
v_gene: TRBV18
abundance: NA
j_gene: TRBJ1-1
d_gene: NA

CDR3nt: TGCGCCAGCAGCCAAGCGATGTTAGGACAGGGGGCATTAGGCTATGGCTACACCTTC
CDR3aa: CASSQAMLGQGALGYGYTF
v_gene: TRBV4-3
abundance: NA
j_gene: TRBJ1-2
d_gene: TRBD1

CDR3nt: TGTGCCATCAATCACGGACAGGGGTTGTACAATGAGCAGTTCTTC
CDR3aa: CAINHGQGLYNEQFF
v_gene: TRBV10-3
abundance: NA
j_gene: TRBJ2-1
d_gene: TRBD1

CDR3nt: TGTGCCAGCAGTTCCACCATTCAGGGCAGGACCCAGTACTTC
CDR3aa: CASSSTIQGRTQYF
v_gene: TRBV28
abundance: NA
j_gene: TRBJ2-5
d_gene: NA

CDR3nt: TGCGCCAGCAGTGAGTCGAACAGCGGAAGCTACAATGAGCAGTTCTTC
CDR3aa: CASSESNSGSYNEQFF
v_gene: TRBV10-1
abundance: NA
j_gene: TRBJ2-1
d_gene: NA

CDR3nt: TGTGCCATAAAAGGACAGGGCCTTAACAATGAGCAGTTCTTC
CDR3aa: CAIKGQGLNNEQFF
v_gene: TRBV10-3
abundance: NA
j_gene: TRBJ2-1
d_gene: TRBD1

CDR3nt: TGTGCCTGGATAACGATGACAGCTAACTATGGCTACACCTTC
CDR3aa: CAWITMTANYGYTF
v_gene: TRBV30
abundance: NA
j_gene: TRBJ1-2
d_gene: NA

CDR3nt: TGTGCCAGTCAGGGCCCTAACTATGGCTACACCTTC
CDR3aa: CASQGPNYGYTF
v_gene: TRBV7-9
abundance: NA
j_gene: TRBJ1-2
d_gene: NA

CDR3nt: TGTGCCAGCGGCGAGGGAAGGTCCCAGCATTTT
CDR3aa: CASGEGRSQHF
v_gene: TRBV25-1
abundance: NA
j_gene: TRBJ1-5
d_gene: NA

CDR3nt: TGTGCCAGCACAGGACAGGGGTCGGATTGGGCAAATTCACCCCTCCACTTT
CDR3aa: CASTGQGSDWANSPLHF
v_gene: TRBV28
abundance: NA
j_gene: TRBJ1-6
d_gene: TRBD1

CDR3nt: TGTGCCAGCAGTTACGGTGCGGGGGGAACCTACGAGCAGTACTTC
CDR3aa: CASSYGAGGTYEQYF
v_gene: TRBV6-6
abundance: NA
j_gene: TRBJ2-7
d_gene: TRBD2

CDR3nt: TGTGCCAGCAGCTTAGGCGGACTAAACACCGGGGAGCTGTTTTTT
CDR3aa: CASSLGGLNTGELFF
v_gene: TRBV11-3
abundance: NA
j_gene: TRBJ2-2
d_gene: NA

CDR3nt: TGTGCCTGGAGTGGGCAGTTCCAAGAGACCCAGTACTTC
CDR3aa: CAWSGQFQETQYF
v_gene: TRBV30
abundance: NA
j_gene: TRBJ2-5
d_gene: NA